The clone carrying this TCR beta chain appeared once. Here immunoSEQ multiplex PCR was the method, and the copy in TCRdb shows in-frame clones only, minus some. The repertoire holds about 180,000 clones, with 80% to 90% as singletons. The data were taken from a study of blood T cell repertoires in COVID-19. As for the study in general: Donors in the United States, Italy and Spain gave samples during acute or convalescent COVID-19. The analysed material was cDNA or gDNA that came from T cells, B-cell-depleted T cells, or PBMCs.

The CDR3 runs to 17 residues. CDR1 and CDR2 from the germline V gene are SGHTA and FQGNSA. The ends lost 4 bases at V and 2 bases at J; junction bases unmatched: 9. Sequencing was carried out using peripheral blood. This rearrangement joins TRBV7-2 to TRBJ2-2; 8 nucleotides agree with TRBD2. The source is a human donor with active or convalescent COVID-19. The donor label of this sample is uncertain. The DNA of the CDR3 is TGTGCCAGCAGCTCATCTCTGAGCGGGGGCAACACCGGGGAGCTGTTTTTT. Amino acid sequence: CASSSSLSGGNTGELFF.